This TCR beta chain was obtained from a study of T cells in localized non-small cell lung cancer. Study observations and caveats: Patients showing higher blood T cell density tended to see longer overall survival. Uninvolved nearby lung showed the greatest T cell clonality, exceeding that found in tumor.

Germline CDR1 SGHRS, CDR2 YFSETQ. With 2 bases clipped from V and 3 bases from J, the junction kept 0 bases outside the gene matches. The CDR3 is 13 amino acids. In the case of this clone: What it recognizes is unknown.

Sequencing was performed with immunoSEQ multiplex PCR; in TCRdb, only in-frame clones are kept and a portion is missing. The data hold around 41,000 clones, with 88% observed a single time. This TCR derives from a female donor of 60 years or more with stage I squamous cell lung carcinoma. The sample consisted of peripheral blood, taken before any cancer treatment. This chain connects TRBV5-1 to TRBJ2-5; 8 nucleotides align to TRBD2. CDR3 amino acids: CASSFGGEETQYF. CDR3 nucleotides: TGCGCCAGCAGCTTCGGGGGGGAAGAGACCCAGTACTTC.